The present TCR beta chain was sequenced within a study of radiotherapy plus CTLA-4 blockade in lung cancer. The V and J ends lost 1 base and 2 bases respectively, with 15 bases between them. Germline V CDR1 and CDR2: GTSNPN, SVGIG (reference sequence). This CDR3 contains 16 residues. Profiled with immunoSEQ multiplex PCR; TCRdb holds only in-frame clones, not every one. Here the sample spans about 28,000 clones, under 80% being singletons. The specimen was peripheral blood, collected from a patient treated with radiotherapy plus ipilimumab. This chain links TRBV30 with TRBJ1-5; possibly TRBD1 for D (6 bases). This clonotype originated in a human donor with non-small cell lung cancer who had stable disease on radiotherapy plus ipilimumab. The CDR3 DNA reads TGTGCCTGGAGTGGGGCGGGGGCGAGGGGCAATCAGCCCCAGCATTTT. Translating it yields CAWSGAGARGNQPQHF.